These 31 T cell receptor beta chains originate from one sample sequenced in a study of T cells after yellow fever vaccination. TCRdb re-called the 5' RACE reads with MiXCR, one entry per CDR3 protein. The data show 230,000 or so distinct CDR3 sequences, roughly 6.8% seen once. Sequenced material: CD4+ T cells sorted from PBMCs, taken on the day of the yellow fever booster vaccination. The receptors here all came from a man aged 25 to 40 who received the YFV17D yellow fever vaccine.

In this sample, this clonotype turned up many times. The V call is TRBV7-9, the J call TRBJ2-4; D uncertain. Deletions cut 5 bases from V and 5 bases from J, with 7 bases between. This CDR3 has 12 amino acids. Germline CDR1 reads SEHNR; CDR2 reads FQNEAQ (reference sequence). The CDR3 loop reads CASSRAQNIQYF. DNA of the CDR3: TGTGCCAGCAGCCGGGCTCAAAACATTCAGTACTTC.

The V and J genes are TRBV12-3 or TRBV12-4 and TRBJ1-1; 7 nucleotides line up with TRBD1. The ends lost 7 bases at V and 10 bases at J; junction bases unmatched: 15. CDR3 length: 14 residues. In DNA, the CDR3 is TGTGCCAGCAAACCAACAGGGGATCTTGGTGGAGCTTTCTTT. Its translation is CASKPTGDLGGAFF.

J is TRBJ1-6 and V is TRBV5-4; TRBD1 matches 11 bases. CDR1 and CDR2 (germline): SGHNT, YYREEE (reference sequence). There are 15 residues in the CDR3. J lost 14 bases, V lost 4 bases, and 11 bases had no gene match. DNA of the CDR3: TGTGCCAGCAGCAGAACAAGAGGACAGGGGGCCTCCCTCCACTTT. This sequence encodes CASSRTRGQGASLHF.

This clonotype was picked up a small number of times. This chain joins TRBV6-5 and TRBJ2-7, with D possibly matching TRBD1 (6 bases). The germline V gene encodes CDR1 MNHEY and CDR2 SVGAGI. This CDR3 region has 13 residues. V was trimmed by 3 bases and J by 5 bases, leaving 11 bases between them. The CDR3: CASSYSRGDEQYF. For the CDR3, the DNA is TGTGCCAGCAGTTATAGCAGGGGAGACGAGCAGTACTTC.

Here the CDR3 DNA reads TGTGCCAGCAGCTTATTGGGGCGCCAGTACTTC. Residues: CASSLLGRQYF. The chain combines TRBV7-2 with TRBJ2-5, with D possibly TRBD1 on 5 matching bases. This CDR3 is 11 amino acids long. The germline V gene encodes CDR1 SGHTA and CDR2 FQGNSA. V was cut by 2 bases and J by 10 bases, with 8 bases left in between.

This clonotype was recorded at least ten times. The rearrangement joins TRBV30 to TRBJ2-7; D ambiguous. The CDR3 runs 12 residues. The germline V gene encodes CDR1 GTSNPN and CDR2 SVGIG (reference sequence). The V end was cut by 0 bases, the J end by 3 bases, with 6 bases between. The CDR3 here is CAWSVNYYEQYF. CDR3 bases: TGTGCCTGGAGTGTAAATTACTACGAGCAGTACTTC.

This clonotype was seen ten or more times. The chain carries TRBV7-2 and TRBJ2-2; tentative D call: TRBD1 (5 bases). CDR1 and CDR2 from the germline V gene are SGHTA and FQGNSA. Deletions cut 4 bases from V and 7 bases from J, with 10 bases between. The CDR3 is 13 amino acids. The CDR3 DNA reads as TGTGCCAGCAGCTCGCAGGGCGGCGGGGAGCTGTTTTTT. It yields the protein CASSSQGGGELFF.

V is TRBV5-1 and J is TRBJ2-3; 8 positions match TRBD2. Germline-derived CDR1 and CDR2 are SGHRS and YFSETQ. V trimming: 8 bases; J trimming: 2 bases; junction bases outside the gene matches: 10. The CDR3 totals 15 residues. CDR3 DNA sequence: TGCGCCAGGATCTGGCAACTAGCGGACACAGATACGCAGTATTTT. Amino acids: CARIWQLADTDTQYF.

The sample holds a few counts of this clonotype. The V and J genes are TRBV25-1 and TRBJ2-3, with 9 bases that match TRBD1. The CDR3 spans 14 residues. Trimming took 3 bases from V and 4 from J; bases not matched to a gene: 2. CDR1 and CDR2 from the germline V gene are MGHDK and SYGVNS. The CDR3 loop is CASSDDRGADTQYF. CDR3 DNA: TGTGCCAGCAGTGATGACAGGGGGGCAGATACGCAGTATTTT.

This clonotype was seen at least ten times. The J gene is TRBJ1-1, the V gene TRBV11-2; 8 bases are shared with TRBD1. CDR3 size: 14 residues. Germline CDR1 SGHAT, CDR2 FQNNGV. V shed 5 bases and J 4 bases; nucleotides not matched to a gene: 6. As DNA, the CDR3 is TGTGCCAGCAGCGTGGGACAGGCGGTCACTGAAGCTTTCTTT. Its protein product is CASSVGQAVTEAFF. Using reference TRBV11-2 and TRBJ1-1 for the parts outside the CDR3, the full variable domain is EAGVAQSPRYKIIEKRQSVAFWCNPISGHATLYWYQQILGQGPKLLIQFQNNGVVDDSQLPKDRFSAERLKGVDSTLKIQPAKLEDSAVYLCASSVGQAVTEAFFGQGTRLTVV.

The CDR3 region is CASNPWGGQYF. Written as DNA, the CDR3 is TGTGCCAGCAATCCGTGGGGTGGGCAGTATTTT. The rearrangement joins TRBV7-9 to TRBJ2-3; D gene ambiguous. This CDR3 comprises 11 residues. The V end lost 7 bases, the J end lost 11 bases, and 13 bases lay between the germline ends. From germline, CDR1 is SEHNR and CDR2 FQNEAQ (reference sequence). The whole variable domain, filled in from reference TRBV7-9 and TRBJ2-3, reads DTGVSQNPRHKITKRGQNVTFRCDPISEHNRLYWYRQTLGQGPEFLTYFQNEAQLEKSRLLSDRFSAERPKGSFSTLEIQRTEQGDSAMYLCASNPWGGQYFGPGTRLTVL.

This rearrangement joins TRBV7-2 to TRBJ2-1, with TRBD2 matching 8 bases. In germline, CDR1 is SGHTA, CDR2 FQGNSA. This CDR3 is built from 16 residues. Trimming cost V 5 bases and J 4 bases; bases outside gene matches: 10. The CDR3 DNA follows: TGTGCCAGCAGCACCGTCGGGACTAGAGATTACAATGAGCAGTTCTTC. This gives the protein CASSTVGTRDYNEQFF.

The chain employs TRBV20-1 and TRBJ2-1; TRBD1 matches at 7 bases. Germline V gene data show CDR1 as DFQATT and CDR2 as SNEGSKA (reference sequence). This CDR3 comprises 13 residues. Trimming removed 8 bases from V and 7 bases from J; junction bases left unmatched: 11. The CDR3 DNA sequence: TGCAGTTATACAGGGGAGAGAAAAAATGAGCAGTTCTTC. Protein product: CSYTGERKNEQFF.

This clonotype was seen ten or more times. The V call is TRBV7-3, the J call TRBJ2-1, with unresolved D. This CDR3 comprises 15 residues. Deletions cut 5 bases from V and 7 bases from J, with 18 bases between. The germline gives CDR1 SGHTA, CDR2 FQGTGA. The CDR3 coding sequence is TGTGCCAGCAGCACACACCTTCGCTACGGGAATGAGCAGTTCTTC. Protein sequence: CASSTHLRYGNEQFF.

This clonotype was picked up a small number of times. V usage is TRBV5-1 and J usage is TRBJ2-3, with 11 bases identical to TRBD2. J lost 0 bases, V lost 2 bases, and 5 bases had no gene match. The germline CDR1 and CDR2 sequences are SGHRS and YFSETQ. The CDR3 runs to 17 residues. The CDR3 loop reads CASSLGTSGSSTDTQYF. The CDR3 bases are TGCGCCAGCAGCTTAGGGACTAGCGGTTCTAGCACAGATACGCAGTATTTT. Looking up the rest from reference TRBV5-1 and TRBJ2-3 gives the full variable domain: KAGVTQTPRYLIKTRGQQVTLSCSPISGHRSVSWYQQTPGQGLQFLFEYFSETQRNKGNFPGRFSGRQFSNSRSEMNVSTLELGDSALYLCASSLGTSGSSTDTQYFGPGTRLTVL.

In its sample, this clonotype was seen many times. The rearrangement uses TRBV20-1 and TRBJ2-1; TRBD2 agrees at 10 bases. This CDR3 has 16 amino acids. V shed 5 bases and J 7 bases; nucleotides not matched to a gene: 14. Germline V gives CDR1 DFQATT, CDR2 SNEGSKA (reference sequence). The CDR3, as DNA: TGCAGTGCTCAAACTCTTCTAGCGGGAGCGGGTAATGAGCAGTTCTTC. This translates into CSAQTLLAGAGNEQFF.

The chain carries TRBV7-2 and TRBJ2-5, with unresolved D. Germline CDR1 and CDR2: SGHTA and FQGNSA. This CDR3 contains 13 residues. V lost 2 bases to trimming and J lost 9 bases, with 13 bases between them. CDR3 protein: CASSLIAGQAQYF. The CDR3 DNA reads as TGTGCCAGCAGCTTAATCGCAGGCCAGGCCCAGTACTTC.

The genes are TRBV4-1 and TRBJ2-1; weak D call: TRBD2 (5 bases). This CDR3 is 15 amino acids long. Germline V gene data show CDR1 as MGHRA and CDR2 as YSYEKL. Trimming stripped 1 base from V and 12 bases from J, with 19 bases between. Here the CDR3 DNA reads TGCGCCAGCAGCCAAGGAGGAGGTACCCCTCCAGCGCAGTTCTTC. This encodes CASSQGGGTPPAQFF.

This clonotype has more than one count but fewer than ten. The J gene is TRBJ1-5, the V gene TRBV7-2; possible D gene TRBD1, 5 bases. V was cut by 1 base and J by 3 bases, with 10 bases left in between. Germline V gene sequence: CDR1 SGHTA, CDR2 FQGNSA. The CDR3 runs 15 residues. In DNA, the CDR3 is TGTGCCAGCAGCTTAGTTTCACAGGTCAATCAGCCCCAGCATTTT. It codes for CASSLVSQVNQPQHF.

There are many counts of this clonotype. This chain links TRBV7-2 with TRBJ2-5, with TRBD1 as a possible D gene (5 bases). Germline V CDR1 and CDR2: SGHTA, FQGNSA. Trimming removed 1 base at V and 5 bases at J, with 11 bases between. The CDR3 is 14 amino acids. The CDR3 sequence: CASSLVRTLETQYF. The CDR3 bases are TGTGCCAGCAGCTTAGTGAGGACACTGGAGACCCAGTACTTC.

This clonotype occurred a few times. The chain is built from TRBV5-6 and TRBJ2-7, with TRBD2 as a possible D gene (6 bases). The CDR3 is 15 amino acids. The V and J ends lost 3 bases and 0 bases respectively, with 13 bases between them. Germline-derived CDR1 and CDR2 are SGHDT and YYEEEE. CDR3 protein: CASSSLGLYSYEQYF. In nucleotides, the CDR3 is TGTGCCAGCAGCTCCCTGGGACTGTACTCCTACGAGCAGTACTTC.

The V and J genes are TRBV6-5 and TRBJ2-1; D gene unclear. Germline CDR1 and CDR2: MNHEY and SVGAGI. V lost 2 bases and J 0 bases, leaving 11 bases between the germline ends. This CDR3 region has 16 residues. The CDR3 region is CASSYDSRSSYNEQFF. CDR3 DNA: TGTGCCAGCAGTTACGACTCCAGGAGCTCCTACAATGAGCAGTTCTTC.

CDR3 sequence reads: CASRTLAGETSGELFF. The CDR3 DNA sequence: TGTGCCAGCAGGACTCTGGCGGGAGAGACGTCCGGGGAGCTGTTTTTT. This chain uses TRBV5-4 with TRBJ2-2; 7 nucleotides agree with TRBD2. V was clipped by 5 bases and J by 6 bases; unmatched bases: 13. Germline lookup yields CDR1 SGHNT and CDR2 YYREEE (reference sequence). CDR3 length: 16 residues.

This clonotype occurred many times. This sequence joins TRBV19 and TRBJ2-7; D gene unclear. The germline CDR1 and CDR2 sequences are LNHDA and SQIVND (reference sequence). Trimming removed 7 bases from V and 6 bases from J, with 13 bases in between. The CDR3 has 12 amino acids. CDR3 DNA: TGTGCCAGTACTTCCGGTGAATCCGAGCAGTACTTC. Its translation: CASTSGESEQYF.

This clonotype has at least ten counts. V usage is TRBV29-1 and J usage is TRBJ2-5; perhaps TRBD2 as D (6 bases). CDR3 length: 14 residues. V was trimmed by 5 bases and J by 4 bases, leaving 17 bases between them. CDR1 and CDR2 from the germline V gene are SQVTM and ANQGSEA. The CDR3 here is CSVSLTGGPETQYF. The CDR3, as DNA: TGCAGCGTTTCTCTCACCGGGGGTCCAGAGACCCAGTACTTC.

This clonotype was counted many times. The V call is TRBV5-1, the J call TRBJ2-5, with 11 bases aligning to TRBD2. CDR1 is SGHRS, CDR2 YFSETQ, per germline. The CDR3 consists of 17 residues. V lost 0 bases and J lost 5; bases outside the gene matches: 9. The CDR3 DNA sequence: TGCGCCAGCAGCTTGGGAACTAGCGGGAGAGCAAGGGAGACCCAGTACTTC. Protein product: CASSLGTSGRARETQYF.

CDR3 coding DNA: TGCGCCAGCAGTGAGTCCCCACTCGGGGATACGCAGTATTTT. Protein: CASSESPLGDTQYF. The chain links TRBV10-1 to TRBJ2-3; no reliable D call. The V and J ends lost 0 bases and 6 bases respectively, with 10 bases between them. The germline gives CDR1 WNHNN, CDR2 SYGVQD (reference sequence). The CDR3 loop spans 14 amino acids.

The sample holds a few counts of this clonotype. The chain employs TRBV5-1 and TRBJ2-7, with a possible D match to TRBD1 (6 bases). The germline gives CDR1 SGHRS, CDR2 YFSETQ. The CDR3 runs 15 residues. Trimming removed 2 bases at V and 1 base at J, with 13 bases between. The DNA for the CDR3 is TGCGCCAGCAGCTTCGGCCGGGACACATCCTACGAGCAGTACTTC. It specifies CASSFGRDTSYEQYF.

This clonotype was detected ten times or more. This chain's CDR3 is CASSSFATPDLEQYF. For the CDR3, the DNA is TGTGCCAGCAGCTCCTTTGCGACTCCGGATCTTGAGCAGTATTTT. V and J are TRBV7-6 and TRBJ2-3; no clear D gene. CDR1 is SGHVS and CDR2 is FNYEAQ in the germline V gene. The CDR3 is made up of 15 amino acids. Trimming pared 4 bases from V and 11 bases from J, leaving 22 bases between. The full variable domain, completed using reference TRBV7-6 and TRBJ2-3, is GAGVSQSPRYKVTKRGQDVALRCDPISGHVSLYWYRQALGQGPEFLTYFNYEAQQDKSGLPNDRFSAERPEGSISTLTIQRTEQRDSAMYRCASSSFATPDLEQYFGPGTRLTVL.

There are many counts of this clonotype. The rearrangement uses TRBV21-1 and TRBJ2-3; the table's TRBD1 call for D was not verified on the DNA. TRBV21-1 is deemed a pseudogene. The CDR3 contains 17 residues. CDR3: CASSKPSRELLTDTQYF. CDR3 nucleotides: TGTGCCAGCAGCAAACCCAGCCGGGAGCTCTTAACAGATACGCAGTATTTT.

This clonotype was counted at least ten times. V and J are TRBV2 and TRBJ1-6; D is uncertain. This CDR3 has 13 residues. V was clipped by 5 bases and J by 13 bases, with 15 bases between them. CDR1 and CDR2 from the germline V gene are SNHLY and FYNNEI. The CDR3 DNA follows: TGTGCCAGCAGTTCGGCCACCGCGGGTCCCCTCCACTTT. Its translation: CASSSATAGPLHF. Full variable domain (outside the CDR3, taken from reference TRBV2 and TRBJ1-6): EPEVTQTPSHQVTQMGQEVILRCVPISNHLYFYWYRQILGQKVEFLVSFYNNEISEKSEIFDDQFSVERPDGSNFTLKIRSTKLEDSAMYFCASSSATAGPLHFGNGTRLTVT.